This T cell receptor beta chain was retrieved from a study of OX40 agonist ivuxolimab in advanced cancers. The germline gives CDR1 MNHEY, CDR2 SVGAGI. This CDR3 contains 14 residues. Trimming at V came to 6 bases and at J to 0 bases, leaving 3 bases not matched to a gene. Data came from immunoSEQ multiplex PCR; TCRdb stores just in-frame clones and leaves some out. The profile shows approximately 79,000 clones, 90% to 95% of them singletons. Any history of autoimmune disease or systemic immunosuppression disqualified patients. The chain couples TRBV6-5 to TRBJ2-3; 7 nucleotides agree with TRBD1. The clonotype comes from an adult with an advanced solid tumor such as melanoma, head and neck, liver or kidney cancer. The starting material was CD4+ or CD8+ T cells sorted from blood, obtained in a trial of the OX40 agonist ivuxolimab. The CDR3 sequence is CASSRQGSTDTQYF. CDR3 bases: TGTGCCAGCAGCCGACAGGGTAGCACAGATACGCAGTATTTT.